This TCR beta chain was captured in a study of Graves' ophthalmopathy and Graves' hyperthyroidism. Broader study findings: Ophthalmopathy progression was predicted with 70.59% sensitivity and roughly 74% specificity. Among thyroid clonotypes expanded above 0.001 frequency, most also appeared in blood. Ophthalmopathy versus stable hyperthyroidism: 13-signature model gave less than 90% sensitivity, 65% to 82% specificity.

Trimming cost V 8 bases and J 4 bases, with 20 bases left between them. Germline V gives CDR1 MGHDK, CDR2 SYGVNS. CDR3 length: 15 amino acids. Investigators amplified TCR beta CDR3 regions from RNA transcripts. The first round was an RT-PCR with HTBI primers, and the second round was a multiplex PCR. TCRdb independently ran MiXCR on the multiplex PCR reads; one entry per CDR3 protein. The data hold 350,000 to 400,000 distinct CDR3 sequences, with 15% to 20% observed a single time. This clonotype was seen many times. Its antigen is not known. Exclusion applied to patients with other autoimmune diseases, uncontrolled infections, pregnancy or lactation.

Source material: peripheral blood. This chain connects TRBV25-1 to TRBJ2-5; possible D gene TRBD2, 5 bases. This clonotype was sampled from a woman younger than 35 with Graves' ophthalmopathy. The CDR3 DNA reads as TGTGCCAGCGGCCCCACCGTGGGAGAGGGAGAGACCCAGTACTTC. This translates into CASGPTVGEGETQYF.